This T cell receptor beta chain originates from a study of cytomegalovirus exposure and HLA in healthy donors. This clone appeared a few times. Amplification used 60 Vbeta primers and 13 Jbeta primers. TCRdb keeps only in-frame clones here, not all; method: immunoSEQ multiplex PCR. The sample lists about 150,000 clones; approximately 80% were seen once. The CDR3 is made up of 11 amino acids. Per germline, CDR1 SEHNR and CDR2 FQNEAQ (reference sequence). V lost 11 bases to trimming and J lost 2 bases, with 9 bases between them. The chain employs TRBV7-9 and TRBJ2-5, with a weak D call TRBD2 (6 bases). Sequenced input: PBMCs. This sequence was found in a male donor in good health and CMV-seronegative. The CDR3 reads CAGGLQETQYF. CDR3 DNA: TGTGCCGGGGGACTTCAAGAGACCCAGTACTTC.